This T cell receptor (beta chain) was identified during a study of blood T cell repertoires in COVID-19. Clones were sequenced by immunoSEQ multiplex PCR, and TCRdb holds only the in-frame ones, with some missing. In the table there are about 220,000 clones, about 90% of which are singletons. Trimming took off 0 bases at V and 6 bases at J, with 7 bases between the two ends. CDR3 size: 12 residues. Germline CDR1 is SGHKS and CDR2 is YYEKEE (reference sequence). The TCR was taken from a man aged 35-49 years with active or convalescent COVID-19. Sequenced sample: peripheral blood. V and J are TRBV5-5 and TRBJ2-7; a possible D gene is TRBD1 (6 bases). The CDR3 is CASSLVDSEQYF. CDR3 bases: TGTGCCAGCAGCTTGGTGGACAGCGAGCAGTACTTC.